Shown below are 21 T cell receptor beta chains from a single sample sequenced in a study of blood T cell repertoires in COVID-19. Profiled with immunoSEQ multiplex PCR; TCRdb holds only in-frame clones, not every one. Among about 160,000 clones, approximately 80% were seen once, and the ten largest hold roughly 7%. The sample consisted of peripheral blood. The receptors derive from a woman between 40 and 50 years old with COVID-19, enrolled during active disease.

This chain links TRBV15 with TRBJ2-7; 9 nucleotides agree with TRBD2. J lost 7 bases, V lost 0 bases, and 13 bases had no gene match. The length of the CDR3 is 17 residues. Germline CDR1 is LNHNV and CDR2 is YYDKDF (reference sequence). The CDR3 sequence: CATSRDSTSGPMFEQYF. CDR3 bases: TGTGCCACCAGCAGAGATTCAACTAGCGGGCCGATGTTTGAGCAGTACTTC.

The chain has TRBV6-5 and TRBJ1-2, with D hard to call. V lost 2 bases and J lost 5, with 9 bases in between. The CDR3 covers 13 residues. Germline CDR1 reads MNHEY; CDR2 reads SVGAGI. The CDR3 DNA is TGTGCCAGCAGTTACAGGGAGGGTTATGGCTACACCTTC. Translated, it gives CASSYREGYGYTF.

CDR3 sequence: CASSTAGNTIYF. The CDR3 region has the DNA TGTGCCAGCAGTACAGCTGGAAACACCATATATTTT. The V gene is TRBV6-5, the J gene TRBJ1-3; D ambiguous. The CDR3 is 12 residues long. Germline CDR1 is MNHEY and CDR2 is SVGAGI. V was shortened by 5 bases and J by 2 bases, with 4 bases between the two germline ends.

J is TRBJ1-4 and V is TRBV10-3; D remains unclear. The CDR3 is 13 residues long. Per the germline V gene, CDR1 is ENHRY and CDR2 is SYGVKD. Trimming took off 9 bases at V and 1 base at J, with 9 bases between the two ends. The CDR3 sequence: CAISGGTNEKLFF. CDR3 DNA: TGTGCCATTTCGGGAGGAACTAATGAAAAACTGTTTTTT.

CDR3 nucleotides: TGTGCCAGCAGTTTGGTCAGGGGGCCATTGTCCTACGAGCAGTACTTC. This gives the protein CASSLVRGPLSYEQYF. V is TRBV28 and J is TRBJ2-7, with 8 bases aligning to TRBD1. Germline V CDR1 and CDR2: MDHEN, SYDVKM. J gave up 1 base and V 3 bases, and 8 bases lay outside the gene matches. The CDR3 loop spans 16 amino acids.

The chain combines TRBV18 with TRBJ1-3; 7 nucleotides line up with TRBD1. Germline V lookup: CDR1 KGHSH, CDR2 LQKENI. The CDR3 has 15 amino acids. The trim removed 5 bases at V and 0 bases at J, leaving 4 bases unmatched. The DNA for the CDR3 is TGTGCCAGCTCAACTCGACAGGGCTCTGGAAACACCATATATTTT. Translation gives CASSTRQGSGNTIYF.

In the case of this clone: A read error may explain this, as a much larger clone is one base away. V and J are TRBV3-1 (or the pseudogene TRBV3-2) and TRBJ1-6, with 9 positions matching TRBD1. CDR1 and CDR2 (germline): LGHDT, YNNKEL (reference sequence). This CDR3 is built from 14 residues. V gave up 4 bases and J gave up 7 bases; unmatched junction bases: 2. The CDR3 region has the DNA TGTGCCAGCAGCCCCGGGACAGGGAATTCACCCCTCCACTTT. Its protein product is CASSPGTGNSPLHF.

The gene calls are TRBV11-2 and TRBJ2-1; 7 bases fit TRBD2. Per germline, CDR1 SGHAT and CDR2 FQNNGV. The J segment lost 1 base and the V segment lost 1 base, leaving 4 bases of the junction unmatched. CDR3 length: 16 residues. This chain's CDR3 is CASSLGGGFSYNEQFF. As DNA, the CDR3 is TGTGCCAGCAGCTTAGGGGGGGGGTTTTCCTACAATGAGCAGTTCTTC.

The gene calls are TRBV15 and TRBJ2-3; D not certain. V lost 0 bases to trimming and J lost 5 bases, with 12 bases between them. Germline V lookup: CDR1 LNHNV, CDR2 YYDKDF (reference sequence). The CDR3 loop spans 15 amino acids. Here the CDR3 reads CATSRETSVGDTQYF. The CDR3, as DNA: TGTGCCACCAGCAGAGAAACCTCGGTTGGAGATACGCAGTATTTT.

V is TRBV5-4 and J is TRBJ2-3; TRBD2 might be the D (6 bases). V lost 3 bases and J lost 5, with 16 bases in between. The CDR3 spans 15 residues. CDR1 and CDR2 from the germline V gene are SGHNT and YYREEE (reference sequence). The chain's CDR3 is CASSWTSRGLDTQYF. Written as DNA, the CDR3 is TGTGCCAGCAGCTGGACGAGCCGGGGGTTAGATACGCAGTATTTT.

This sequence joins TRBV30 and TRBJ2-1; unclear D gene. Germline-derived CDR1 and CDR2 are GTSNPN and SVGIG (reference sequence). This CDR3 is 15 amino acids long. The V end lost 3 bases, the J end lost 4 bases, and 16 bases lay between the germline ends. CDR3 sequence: CAWSLIVVSYNEQFF. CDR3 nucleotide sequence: TGTGCCTGGAGCCTCATAGTTGTCTCGTACAATGAGCAGTTCTTC.

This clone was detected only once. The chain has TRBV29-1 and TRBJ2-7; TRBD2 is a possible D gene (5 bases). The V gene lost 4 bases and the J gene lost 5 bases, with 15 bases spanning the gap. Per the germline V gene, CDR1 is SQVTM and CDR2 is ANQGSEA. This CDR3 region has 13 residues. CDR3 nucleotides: TGCAGCGTTGCTGAGCGGAACCCCGACGAGCAGTACTTC. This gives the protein CSVAERNPDEQYF.

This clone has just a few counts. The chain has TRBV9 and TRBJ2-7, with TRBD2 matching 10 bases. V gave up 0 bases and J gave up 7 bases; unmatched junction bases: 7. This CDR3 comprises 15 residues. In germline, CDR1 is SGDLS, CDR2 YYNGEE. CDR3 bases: TGTGCCAGCAGCGTAGGGGCCCTTAGCGGGGGGGAGCAGTACTTC. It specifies CASSVGALSGGEQYF.

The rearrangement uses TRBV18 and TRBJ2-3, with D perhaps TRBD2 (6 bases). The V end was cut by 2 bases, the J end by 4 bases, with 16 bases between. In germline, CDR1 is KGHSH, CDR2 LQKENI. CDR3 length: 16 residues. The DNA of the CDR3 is TGTGCCAGCTCACCAGGCTCGAACGGGAGAGCAGATACGCAGTATTTT. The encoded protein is CASSPGSNGRADTQYF. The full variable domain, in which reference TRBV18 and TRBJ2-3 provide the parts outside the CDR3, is NAGVMQNPRHLVRRRGQEARLRCSPMKGHSHVYWYRQLPEEGLKFMVYLQKENIIDESGMPKERFSAEFPKEGPSILRIQQVVRGDSAAYFCASSPGSNGRADTQYFGPGTRLTVL.

The CDR3 loop is CASSQDSWGYEQYF. The CDR3 DNA sequence: TGTGCCAGCAGTCAGGACAGTTGGGGCTACGAGCAGTACTTC. The chain couples TRBV6-5 to TRBJ2-7; TRBD1 is a possible D gene (6 bases). CDR3 size: 14 residues. V was cut by 5 bases and J by 3 bases, with 14 bases left in between. In germline, CDR1 is MNHEY, CDR2 SVGAGI.

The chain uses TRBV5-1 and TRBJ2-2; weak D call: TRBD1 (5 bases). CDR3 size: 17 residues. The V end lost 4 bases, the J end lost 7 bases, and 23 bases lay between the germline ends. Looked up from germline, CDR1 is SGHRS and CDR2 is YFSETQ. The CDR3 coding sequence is TGCGCCAGCAGCCTAGGACACTCCGGATCGTTGGGCGGGGAGCTGTTTTTT. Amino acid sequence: CASSLGHSGSLGGELFF.

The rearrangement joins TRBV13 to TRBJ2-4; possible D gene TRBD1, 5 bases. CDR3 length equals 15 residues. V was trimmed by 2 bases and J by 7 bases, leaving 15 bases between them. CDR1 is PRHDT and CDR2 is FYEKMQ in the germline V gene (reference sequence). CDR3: CASSLMQGAPNIQYF. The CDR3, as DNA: TGTGCCAGCAGCTTAATGCAGGGTGCTCCGAACATTCAGTACTTC.

The CDR3 loop is CASSDLLRGLRANVLTF. CDR3 DNA sequence: TGTGCCAGCAGTGACCTCCTCAGGGGGCTCAGGGCCAACGTCCTGACTTTC. J is TRBJ2-6 and V is TRBV2, with 8 bases aligning to TRBD1. The J segment lost 5 bases and the V segment lost 3 bases, leaving 9 bases of the junction unmatched. The CDR3 runs 17 residues. Per germline, CDR1 SNHLY and CDR2 FYNNEI.

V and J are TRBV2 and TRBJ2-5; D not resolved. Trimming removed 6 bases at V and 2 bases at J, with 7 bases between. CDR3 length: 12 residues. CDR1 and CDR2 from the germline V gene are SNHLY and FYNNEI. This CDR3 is CASSRGQETQYF. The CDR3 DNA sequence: TGTGCCAGCAGCCGCGGACAAGAGACCCAGTACTTC.

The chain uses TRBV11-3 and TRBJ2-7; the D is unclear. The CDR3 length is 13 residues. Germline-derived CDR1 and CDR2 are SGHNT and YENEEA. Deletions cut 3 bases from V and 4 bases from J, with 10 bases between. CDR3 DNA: TGTGCCAGCAGCTTCCTGTCTCTTTACGAGCAGTACGTC. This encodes CASSFLSLYEQYV.

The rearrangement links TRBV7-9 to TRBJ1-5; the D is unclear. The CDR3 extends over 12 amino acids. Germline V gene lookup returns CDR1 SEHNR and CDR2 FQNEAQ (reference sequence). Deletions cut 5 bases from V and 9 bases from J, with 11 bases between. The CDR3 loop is CASSLPGGPQHF. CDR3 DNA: TGTGCCAGCAGCCTTCCCGGTGGGCCCCAGCATTTT.